This T cell receptor beta chain was recorded in a study of T cell responses to AZD1222 COVID-19 vaccine. Broader study findings: CD4 TCRs linked to vaccination spanned spike, dominating at 160-218 and 743-854. Unmutated variant regions are reportedly targeted by nearly half of spike-specific TCRs.

In its sample, this clone was seen once. No antigen is known for it. There are 14 residues in the CDR3. Germline assignment: CDR1 MGHRA and CDR2 YSYEKL. V was shortened by 4 bases and J by 5 bases, with 15 bases between the two germline ends. Assay used: immunoSEQ multiplex PCR; TCRdb lists only in-frame clones, some missing. The table shows around 60,000 clones, with approximately 85% occurring only once. The sequencing used peripheral blood, collected 28 days after the second AZD1222 dose. This sequence originates from an adult who received the AZD1222 COVID-19 vaccine. This chain links TRBV4-1 with TRBJ2-7; the D is unclear. The CDR3, as DNA: TGCGCCAGCAGCCGGACCTTGGGCGCGGACGAGCAGTACTTC. It is translated as CASSRTLGADEQYF.